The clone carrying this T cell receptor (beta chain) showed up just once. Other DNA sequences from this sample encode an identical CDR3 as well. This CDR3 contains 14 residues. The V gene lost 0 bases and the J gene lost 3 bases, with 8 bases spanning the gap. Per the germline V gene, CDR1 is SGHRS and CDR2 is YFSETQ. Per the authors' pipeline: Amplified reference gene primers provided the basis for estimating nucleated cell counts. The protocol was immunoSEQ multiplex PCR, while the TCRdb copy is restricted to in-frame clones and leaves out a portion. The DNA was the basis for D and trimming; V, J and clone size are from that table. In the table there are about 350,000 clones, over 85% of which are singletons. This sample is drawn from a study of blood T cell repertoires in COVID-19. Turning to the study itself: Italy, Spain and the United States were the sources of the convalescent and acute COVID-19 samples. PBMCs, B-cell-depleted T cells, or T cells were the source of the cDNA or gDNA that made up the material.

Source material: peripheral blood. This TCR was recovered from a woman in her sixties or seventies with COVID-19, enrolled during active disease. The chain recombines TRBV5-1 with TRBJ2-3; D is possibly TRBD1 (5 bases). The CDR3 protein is CASSLVPGTDTQYF. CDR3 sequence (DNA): TGCGCCAGCAGCTTGGTACCAGGGACAGATACGCAGTATTTT.